This T cell receptor (beta chain) was found in a study of cytomegalovirus exposure and HLA in healthy donors. Study as a whole: HLA-typed donors were the source of tens of millions of unique TCRs held in an early data release.

PCR employed 60 Vbeta and 13 Jbeta primers. The assay was immunoSEQ multiplex PCR, and TCRdb's table has in-frame clones only and misses some. The sample has 150,000 to 200,000 clones, around 70% seen once. To note about this clone: Antigen specificity is unknown.

Study conclusions and caveats: The records held CMV serostatus as the only immune exposure information. Previous analysis showed most TCR beta V segments were productive about 87% or about 30% of the time.

Trimming took off 3 bases at V and 1 base at J, with 11 bases between the two ends. The length of the CDR3 is 15 residues. Germline assignment: CDR1 SGHRS and CDR2 YFSETQ. This receptor was obtained from a man between 18 and 29 years old in good health and CMV-seropositive. The J gene is TRBJ2-1, the V gene TRBV5-1; D gene uncertain. Sequencing was carried out using PBMCs. CDR3 in amino acids: CASSWSGGSYNEQFF. CDR3 coding DNA: TGCGCCAGCAGCTGGTCAGGTGGTTCCTACAATGAGCAGTTCTTC.